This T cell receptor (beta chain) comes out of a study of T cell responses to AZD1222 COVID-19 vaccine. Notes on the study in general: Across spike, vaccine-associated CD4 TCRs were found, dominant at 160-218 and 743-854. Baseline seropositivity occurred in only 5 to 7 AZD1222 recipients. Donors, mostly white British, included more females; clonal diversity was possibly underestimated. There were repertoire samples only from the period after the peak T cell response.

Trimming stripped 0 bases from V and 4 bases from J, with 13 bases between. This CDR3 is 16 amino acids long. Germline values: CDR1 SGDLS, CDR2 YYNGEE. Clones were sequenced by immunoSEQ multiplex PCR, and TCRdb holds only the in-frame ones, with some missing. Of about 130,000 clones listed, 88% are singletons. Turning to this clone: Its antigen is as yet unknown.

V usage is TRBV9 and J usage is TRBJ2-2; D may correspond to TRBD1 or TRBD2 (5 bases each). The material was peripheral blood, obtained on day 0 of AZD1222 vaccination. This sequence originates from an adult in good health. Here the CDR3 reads CASSVAGTQGTGELFF. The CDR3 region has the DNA TGTGCCAGCAGCGTAGCAGGGACCCAGGGCACCGGGGAGCTGTTTTTT.